This T cell receptor (beta chain) is drawn from a study of sequential checkpoint blockade in melanoma. Across the study: Each arm's sequence ended with maintenance nivolumab. Matched biopsies came pretreatment and at week 13 for some 22 patients.

In its sample, this clone is medium-sized. Its antigen remains unidentified. General study findings and limits: Clinical benefit was about 30 times likelier when tumor T-cell fraction and clonality increased. In arm A, pretreatment tumor clonality was associated with response.

The treatment here: randomized to nivolumab then ipilimumab (arm A) or the reverse (arm B). Trimming cost V 0 bases and J 7 bases, with 10 bases left between them. Per the germline V gene, CDR1 is SGHNT and CDR2 is YENEEA. This CDR3 has 15 residues. Data came from immunoSEQ multiplex PCR; TCRdb stores just in-frame clones and leaves some out. Of over 2,500 clones listed, roughly a fifth are singletons. The V call is TRBV11-3, the J call TRBJ1-6; D might be TRBD1 (5 bases). This clonotype originated in a human patient with melanoma. Some clones in this sample may be carry-over from other donors' samples. This specimen was tumor tissue (inferred from file names), taken from a patient given nivolumab and ipilimumab in sequence. The CDR3 nucleotides read TGTGCCAGCAGCTTAGAAGTAGGGGCCAATTCACCCCTCCACTTT. Amino acid sequence: CASSLEVGANSPLHF.